This TCR beta chain was captured by sequencing in a study of human T cells and chemical hapten exposure. Whole-study findings and limits: There was a positive correlation between PT1 expanded TCR counts and patch test score.

The sample holds a few counts of this clonotype. The antigen is not known. This CDR3 is built from 16 residues. Trimming pared 1 base from V and 3 bases from J, leaving 13 bases between. Per the germline V gene, CDR1 is KGHSH and CDR2 is LQKENI. TCRdb reprocessed the RACE reads via MiXCR and lists one record per CDR3 protein. The sample has approximately 90,000 distinct CDR3 sequences, 25% to 30% seen once. Time point specified: patch test 3, about 24 weeks after DPC sensitization. Treatment of the sample: therapeutic diphenylcyclopropenone sensitization with weekly scalp DPC. Unfractionated whole blood was the source of the extracted total RNA.

This receptor was taken from a man aged 40-55 years with alopecia areata. Some clones in this sample may be carry-over from other donors' samples. The chain uses TRBV18 and TRBJ1-5; the D is unclear. The source material was whole blood, sampled in connection with sensitization to the hapten diphenylcyclopropenone (DPC). CDR3 bases: TGTGCCAGCTCACCACAGGGAGCCGGGTACAATCAGCCCCAGCATTTT. Translated: CASSPQGAGYNQPQHF.